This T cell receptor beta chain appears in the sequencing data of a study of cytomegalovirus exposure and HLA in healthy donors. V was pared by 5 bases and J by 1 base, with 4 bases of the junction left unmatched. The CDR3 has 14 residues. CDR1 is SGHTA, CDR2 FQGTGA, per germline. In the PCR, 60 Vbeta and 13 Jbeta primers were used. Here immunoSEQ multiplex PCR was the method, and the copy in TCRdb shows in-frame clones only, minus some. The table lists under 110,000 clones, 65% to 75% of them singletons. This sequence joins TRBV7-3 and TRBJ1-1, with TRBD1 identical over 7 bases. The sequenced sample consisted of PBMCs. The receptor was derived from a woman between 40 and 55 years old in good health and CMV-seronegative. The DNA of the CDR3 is TGTGCCAGCAGCACGCAGGGGGGGAACACTGAAGCTTTCTTT. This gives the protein CASSTQGGNTEAFF. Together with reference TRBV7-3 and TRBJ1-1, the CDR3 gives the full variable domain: GAGVSQTPSNKVTEKGKYVELRCDPISGHTALYWYRQSLGQGPEFLIYFQGTGAADDSGLPNDRFFAVRPEGSVSTLKIQRTERGDSAVYLCASSTQGGNTEAFFGQGTRLTVV.